Presented here are 28 T cell receptor beta chains from one specimen sequenced in a study of shared clonotypes between healthy human individuals. The repertoire was sequenced with immunoSEQ multiplex PCR; TCRdb's copy has only in-frame clones and lacks some. The sample lists around 2.1 million clones; about 93% were seen once. Cells designated naive CD8 were CD45RO-negative and were positively selected for CCR7, with terminally differentiated effector memory CD45RA+ cells excluded. The specimen was naive CD8+ T cells from PBMCs. The receptor set was obtained from a man between 18 and 35 years old in good health. Some clones in this sample may be carry-over from other donors' samples.

The V call is TRBV27, the J call TRBJ1-3; no definite D call. This CDR3 is 15 amino acids long. Deletions cut 5 bases from V and 0 bases from J, with 11 bases between. Germline-derived CDR1 and CDR2 are MNHEY and SMNVEV (reference sequence). Written as DNA, the CDR3 is TGTGCCAGCAGTCCCCGCTCTAGCTCTGGAAACACCATATATTTT. It encodes CASSPRSSSGNTIYF.

The chain links TRBV29-1 to TRBJ2-7, with 9 nucleotides matching TRBD2. The CDR3 has 14 amino acids. Looked up from germline, CDR1 is SQVTM and CDR2 is ANQGSEA. The trim removed 6 bases at V and 7 bases at J, leaving 13 bases unmatched. This CDR3 reads CSVKPADSGREQYF. The CDR3 region has the DNA TGCAGCGTGAAACCCGCCGACAGCGGGAGGGAGCAGTACTTC.

The V call is TRBV4-1, the J call TRBJ2-7; 10 bases match TRBD1. Germline V lookup: CDR1 MGHRA, CDR2 YSYEKL. This CDR3 is 16 amino acids long. V lost 1 base to trimming and J lost 5 bases; unmatched junction nucleotides: 8. The CDR3 region has the DNA TGCGCCAGCAGCCAAGTGCCGGGGACAGGGGCCCACGAGCAGTACTTC. This gives the protein CASSQVPGTGAHEQYF.

This clone was observed once. The CDR3 coding sequence is TGCGCCAGCAGTCTAACTAGCGGGAGGGCCCCACCCAATGAGCAGTTCTTC. Protein product: CASSLTSGRAPPNEQFF. The chain joins TRBV23-1 to TRBJ2-1, with TRBD2 matching over 13 bases. TRBV23-1 is an open reading frame, and its role is uncertain. The CDR3 consists of 17 residues. With 4 bases clipped from V and 6 bases from J, the junction kept 9 bases outside the gene matches.

This chain links TRBV27 with TRBJ1-2, with TRBD1 as a possible D gene (6 bases). Trimming pared 4 bases from V and 7 bases from J, leaving 31 bases between. The CDR3 has 19 residues. Germline loops: CDR1 MNHEY, CDR2 SMNVEV (reference sequence). CDR3 residues: CASSSKTRQVPEPLTGYTF. The CDR3 DNA reads as TGTGCCAGCAGTTCGAAAACGAGACAGGTCCCCGAACCCCTCACTGGCTACACCTTC.

The chain has TRBV28 and TRBJ2-3; 8 bases map to TRBD1. J gave up 5 bases and V 4 bases, and 11 bases lay outside the gene matches. The CDR3 has 16 residues. Germline CDR1 is MDHEN and CDR2 is SYDVKM. CDR3 region: CASSYPGQGVRDTQYF. The CDR3 region has the DNA TGTGCCAGCAGTTACCCCGGACAGGGAGTACGAGATACGCAGTATTTT. Based on the CDR3 plus reference TRBV28 and TRBJ2-3, the full variable domain is DVKVTQSSRYLVKRTGEKVFLECVQDMDHENMFWYRQDPGLGLRLIYFSYDVKMKEKGDIPEGYSVSREKKERFSLILESASTNQTSMYLCASSYPGQGVRDTQYFGPGTRLTVL.

For this clone: Other nucleotide sequences in the sample specify the same CDR3. The V call is TRBV27, the J call TRBJ2-7; D gene uncertain. Trimming left V 6 bases short and J 1 base short, with 13 bases between. Germline V gene sequence: CDR1 MNHEY, CDR2 SMNVEV (reference sequence). This CDR3 has 14 amino acids. The CDR3 reads CASSPVGISYEQYF. The CDR3 DNA reads as TGTGCCAGCAGCCCCGTGGGGATTTCCTACGAGCAGTACTTC.

The chain employs TRBV5-5 and TRBJ2-7, with 8 bases fitting TRBD1. The CDR3 extends over 18 amino acids. CDR1 SGHKS and CDR2 YYEKEE come from the germline V gene (reference sequence). After removal of 0 bases from V and 9 bases from J, the junction contained 20 bases not matched to a gene. For the CDR3, the DNA is TGTGCCAGCAGCTTGGAGTCCACGGCAGGGGGCTATAAGTTGGGGCAGTACTTC. Residues: CASSLESTAGGYKLGQYF.

The chain combines TRBV28 with TRBJ1-1; the match to TRBD1 covers 8 bases. In germline, CDR1 is MDHEN, CDR2 SYDVKM. Unmatched junction bases numbered 5, after V lost 5 bases and J lost 0 bases. The CDR3 consists of 15 residues. The CDR3 protein is CASSDRGFMNTEAFF. For the CDR3, the DNA is TGTGCCAGCAGTGACAGGGGATTCATGAACACTGAAGCTTTCTTT.

Concerning this clone itself: The sample carries other DNA sequences with the same CDR3. The rearrangement links TRBV5-4 to TRBJ2-7; 7 positions agree with TRBD2. J lost 2 bases, V lost 2 bases, and 4 bases had no gene match. The CDR3 totals 14 residues. Germline lookup yields CDR1 SGHNT and CDR2 YYREEE (reference sequence). The CDR3 spells CASSLASGTYEQYF. The CDR3 DNA reads as TGTGCCAGCAGCTTAGCTAGCGGTACCTACGAGCAGTACTTC.

The chain has TRBV10-2 and TRBJ2-7, with D tentatively TRBD1 (6 bases). The ends were cut back, 6 bases at V and 5 bases at J, with 11 bases in the middle. This CDR3 is 12 amino acids long. From germline, CDR1 is WSHSY and CDR2 SAAADI. DNA of the CDR3: TGCGCCAGCAGGGACAGTACCAACGAGCAGTACTTC. It encodes CASRDSTNEQYF.

This clone was counted a few times. Additional DNA sequences in this sample encode the identical CDR3. This chain connects TRBV27 to TRBJ2-7, with 7 nucleotides matching TRBD1. V gave up 6 bases and J gave up 1 base; unmatched junction bases: 3. This CDR3 has 13 amino acids. Germline lookup yields CDR1 MNHEY and CDR2 SMNVEV (reference sequence). The CDR3 region has the DNA TGTGCCAGCAGCCAGGGACAGTCCTACGAGCAGTACTTC. Translated: CASSQGQSYEQYF.

V gene TRBV4-1 combines with J gene TRBJ2-7; 9 bases fit TRBD2. The CDR3 has 15 residues. Germline CDR1 reads MGHRA; CDR2 reads YSYEKL. V shed 2 bases, J shed 2 bases, and the junction held 4 bases outside the gene matches. The CDR3 spells CASSQSPSGTYEQYF. The CDR3 nucleotides read TGCGCCAGCAGCCAATCCCCTAGCGGGACCTACGAGCAGTACTTC.

The J gene is TRBJ1-2, the V gene TRBV4-3; D perhaps matches TRBD1 (6 bases). The CDR3 totals 16 residues. V was pared by 0 bases and J by 0 bases, with 11 bases between. The V gene's germline CDR1 is LGHNA and CDR2 YSLEER. The CDR3 reads CASSQDRRTANYGYTF. CDR3 coding DNA: TGCGCCAGCAGCCAAGACCGGAGGACAGCTAACTATGGCTACACCTTC.

CDR3 loop: CASSLLTHNEQFF. The CDR3 DNA follows: TGTGCCAGCAGTTTACTTACGCACAATGAGCAGTTCTTC. The chain recombines TRBV27 with TRBJ2-1; the D is unclear. Germline CDR1 MNHEY, CDR2 SMNVEV (reference sequence). The V end lost 2 bases, the J end lost 5 bases, and 7 bases lay between the germline ends. The CDR3 covers 13 residues.

This chain joins TRBV28 and TRBJ1-6; D gene uncertain. Trimming stripped 5 bases from V and 4 bases from J, with 6 bases between. Germline lookup yields CDR1 MDHEN and CDR2 SYDVKM. The CDR3 is made up of 13 amino acids. CDR3 residues: CASSPEYNSPLHF. The CDR3 nucleotides are TGTGCCAGCAGTCCTGAGTATAATTCACCCCTCCACTTT.

The chain carries TRBV4-1 and TRBJ1-1; D not resolved. Germline CDR1 reads MGHRA; CDR2 reads YSYEKL. Trimming shortened V by 3 bases and J by 10 bases, and 12 bases separated the two germline ends. This CDR3 comprises 12 residues. The CDR3 sequence is CASSQPRTGAFF. The CDR3 bases are TGCGCCAGCAGCCAGCCCCGCACGGGAGCTTTCTTT.

A word on this clone: Other nucleotide sequences in the sample specify the same CDR3. The rearrangement uses TRBV9 and TRBJ2-7; TRBD1 matches at 8 bases. The CDR3 has 14 residues. With V trimmed by 0 bases and J by 3 bases, 2 bases remained unmatched. Germline loops: CDR1 SGDLS, CDR2 YYNGEE. The CDR3 DNA is TGTGCCAGCAGCGTAGGCGGGACAGGCTACGAGCAGTACTTC. Translation: CASSVGGTGYEQYF.

The chain couples TRBV19 to TRBJ1-1, with D tentatively TRBD1 (5 bases). This CDR3 is built from 13 residues. Trimming took off 7 bases at V and 5 bases at J, with 14 bases between the two ends. Germline loops: CDR1 LNHDA, CDR2 SQIVND (reference sequence). This CDR3 is CASMEGRWTEAFF. Written as DNA, the CDR3 is TGTGCCAGTATGGAGGGGAGGTGGACTGAAGCTTTCTTT.

In this sample, this clone turned up a few times. This rearrangement joins TRBV27 to TRBJ1-2; maybe TRBD1 (5 bases). CDR3 length: 14 amino acids. Germline CDR1 reads MNHEY; CDR2 reads SMNVEV (reference sequence). V was clipped by 8 bases and J by 3 bases, with 16 bases between them. The CDR3, as DNA: TGTGCCAGCGGGATGAGGACGGGGGACTATGGCTACACCTTC. Protein product: CASGMRTGDYGYTF.

V is TRBV10-3 and J is TRBJ1-2; 10 nucleotides agree with TRBD1. Germline V CDR1 and CDR2: ENHRY, SYGVKD. V was clipped by 2 bases and J by 5 bases; unmatched bases: 2. This CDR3 has 14 amino acids. The CDR3 nucleotides are TGTGCCATCAGTGAGGGGGGACAGGGGTATGGCTACACCTTC. The encoded protein is CAISEGGQGYGYTF.

The genes are TRBV7-9 and TRBJ2-5; D is uncertain. The last part of the DNA fits TRBJ2-7 better; the J call may be wrong. CDR3 length: 14 residues. Germline V CDR1 and CDR2: SEHNR, FQNEAQ (reference sequence). CDR3 bases: TGTGCCAGCAGTCCCCGAGGCTGGGTCTACGAGCAGTACTTC. This translates into CASSPRGWVYEQYF.

This clone was seen just once. The V and J genes are TRBV27 and TRBJ1-3, with 8 bases fitting TRBD1. Trimming took 4 bases from V and 6 from J; bases not matched to a gene: 8. This CDR3 has 15 amino acids. CDR1 is MNHEY and CDR2 is SMNVEV in the germline V gene (reference sequence). CDR3 sequence reads: CASSSTGQGLNTIYF. Written as DNA, the CDR3 is TGTGCCAGCAGTTCCACAGGACAGGGTCTAAACACCATATATTTT.

The chain employs TRBV28 and TRBJ2-1; 8 bases are shared with TRBD1. V shed 6 bases, J shed 8 bases, and the junction held 9 bases outside the gene matches. Germline-derived CDR1 and CDR2 are MDHEN and SYDVKM. This CDR3 region has 14 residues. The CDR3 loop reads CASSLLGQEYEQFF. The CDR3 DNA reads TGTGCCAGCAGCCTACTGGGACAGGAGTATGAGCAGTTCTTC.

The chain combines TRBV11-2 with TRBJ2-2, with D unresolved. Germline V CDR1 and CDR2: SGHAT, FQNNGV. The CDR3 spans 15 residues. V shed 1 base and J shed 3 bases, with 9 bases lying between them. CDR3 loop: CASSLVRSDTGELFF. The CDR3 nucleotides read TGTGCCAGCAGCTTAGTCAGGTCGGACACCGGGGAGCTGTTTTTT.

CDR3 residues: CASSTDVRQGPYEQYF. In DNA, the CDR3 is TGTGCCAGTAGTACCGACGTTAGGCAGGGACCCTACGAGCAGTACTTC. The rearrangement links TRBV19 to TRBJ2-7, with D perhaps matching TRBD1 or TRBD2 (5 bases each). V shed 4 bases and J shed 2 bases, with 18 bases lying between them. Looked up from germline, CDR1 is LNHDA and CDR2 is SQIVND (reference sequence). CDR3 length equals 16 residues.

The chain joins TRBV27 to TRBJ2-1; no reliable D call. CDR1 is MNHEY and CDR2 is SMNVEV in the germline V gene (reference sequence). The CDR3 has 15 residues. Trimming removed 4 bases from V and 4 bases from J, with 14 bases in between. The CDR3 here is CASSSGPVGYNEQFF. In DNA form, the CDR3 reads TGTGCCAGCAGTTCCGGACCGGTGGGGTACAATGAGCAGTTCTTC.

The chain has TRBV5-6 and TRBJ2-1; D might be TRBD2 (6 bases). Per germline, CDR1 SGHDT and CDR2 YYEEEE. V was shortened by 4 bases and J by 7 bases, with 12 bases between the two germline ends. This CDR3 is 13 amino acids long. The CDR3 region is CASSPTRGNEQFF. CDR3 bases: TGTGCCAGCAGCCCCACCCGGGGGAATGAGCAGTTCTTC. The full variable domain, in which reference TRBV5-6 and TRBJ2-1 provide the parts outside the CDR3, is DAGVTQSPTHLIKTRGQQVTLRCSPKSGHDTVSWYQQALGQGPQFIFQYYEEEERQRGNFPDRFSGHQFPNYSSELNVNALLLGDSALYLCASSPTRGNEQFFGPGTRLTVL.